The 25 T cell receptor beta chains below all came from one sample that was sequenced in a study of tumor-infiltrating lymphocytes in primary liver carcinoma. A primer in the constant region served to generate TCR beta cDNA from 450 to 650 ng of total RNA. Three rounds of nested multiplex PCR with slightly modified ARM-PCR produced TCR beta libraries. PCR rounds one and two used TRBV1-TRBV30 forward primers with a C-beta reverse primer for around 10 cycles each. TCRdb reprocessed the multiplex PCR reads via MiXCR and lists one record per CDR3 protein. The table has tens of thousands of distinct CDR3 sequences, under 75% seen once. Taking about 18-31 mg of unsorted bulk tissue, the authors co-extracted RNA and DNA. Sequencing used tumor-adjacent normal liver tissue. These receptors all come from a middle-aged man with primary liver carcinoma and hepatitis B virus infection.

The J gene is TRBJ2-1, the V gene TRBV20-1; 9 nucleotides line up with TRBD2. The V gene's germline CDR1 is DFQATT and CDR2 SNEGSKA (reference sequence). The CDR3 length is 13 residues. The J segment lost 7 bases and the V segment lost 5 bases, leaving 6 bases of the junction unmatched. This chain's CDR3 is CSAGGLAKNEQFF. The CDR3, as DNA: TGCAGTGCTGGAGGACTAGCGAAAAATGAGCAGTTCTTC.

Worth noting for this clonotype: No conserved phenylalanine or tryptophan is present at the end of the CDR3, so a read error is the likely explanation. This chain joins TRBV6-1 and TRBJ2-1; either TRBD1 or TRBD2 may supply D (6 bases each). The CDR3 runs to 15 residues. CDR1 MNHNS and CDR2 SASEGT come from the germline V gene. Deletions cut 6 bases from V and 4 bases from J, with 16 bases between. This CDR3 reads CASRVGRGGYNEQFL. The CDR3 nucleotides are TGTGCCAGCAGAGTCGGGAGAGGGGGGTACAATGAGCAGTTCTTA.

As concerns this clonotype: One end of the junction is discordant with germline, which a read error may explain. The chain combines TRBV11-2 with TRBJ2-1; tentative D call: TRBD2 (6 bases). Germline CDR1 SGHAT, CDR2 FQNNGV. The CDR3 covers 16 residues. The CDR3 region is CASSIELLARMNERFF. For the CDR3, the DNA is TGTGCTAGCAGCATAGAGCTCCTAGCGAGAATGAATGAGCGGTTCTTC.

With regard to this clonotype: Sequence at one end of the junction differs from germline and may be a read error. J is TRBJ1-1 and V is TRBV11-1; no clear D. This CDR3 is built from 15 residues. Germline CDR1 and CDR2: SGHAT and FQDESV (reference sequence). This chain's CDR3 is CASSAGLSIISETFF. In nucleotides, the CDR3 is TGTGCCAGCAGCGCCGGACTCAGTATTATCTCTGAAACTTTCTTT.

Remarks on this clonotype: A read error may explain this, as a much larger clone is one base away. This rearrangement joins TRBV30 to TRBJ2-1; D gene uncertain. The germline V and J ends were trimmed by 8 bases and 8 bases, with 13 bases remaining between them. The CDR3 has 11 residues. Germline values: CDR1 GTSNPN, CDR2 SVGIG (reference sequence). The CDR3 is CAIRRSHEQFF. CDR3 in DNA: TGTGCCATTAGGAGAAGCCATGAGCAGTTCTTC.

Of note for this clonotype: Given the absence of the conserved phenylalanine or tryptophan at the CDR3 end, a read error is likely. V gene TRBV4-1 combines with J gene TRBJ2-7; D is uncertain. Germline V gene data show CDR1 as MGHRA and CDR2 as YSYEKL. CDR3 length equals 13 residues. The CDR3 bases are TGTGCCAGCAGCCCGAGCCGTTGGTACGAGCAGTACTTA. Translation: CASSPSRWYEQYL.

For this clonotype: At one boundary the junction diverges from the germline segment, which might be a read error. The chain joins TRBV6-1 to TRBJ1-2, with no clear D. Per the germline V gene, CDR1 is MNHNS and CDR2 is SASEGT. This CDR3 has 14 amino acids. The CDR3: CVSTLTQENYGYTF. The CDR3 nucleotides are TGTGTCAGCACCCTCACCCAAGAAAACTATGGCTACACCTTC.

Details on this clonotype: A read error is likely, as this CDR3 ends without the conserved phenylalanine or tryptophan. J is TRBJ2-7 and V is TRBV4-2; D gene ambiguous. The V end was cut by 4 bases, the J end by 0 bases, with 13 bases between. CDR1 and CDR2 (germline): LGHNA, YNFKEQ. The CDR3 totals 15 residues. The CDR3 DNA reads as TGTGCCAGCAGCCTTCAGTGGCGGAGCTCCTACGAGCAGTACCTC. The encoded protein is CASSLQWRSSYEQYL.

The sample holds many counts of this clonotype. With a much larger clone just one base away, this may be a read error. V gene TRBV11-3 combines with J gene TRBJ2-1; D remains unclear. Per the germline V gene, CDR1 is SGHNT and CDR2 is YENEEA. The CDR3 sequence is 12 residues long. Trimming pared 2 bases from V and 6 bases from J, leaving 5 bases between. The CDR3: CASSLNVNEQFF. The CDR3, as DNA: TGTGCCAGCAGCTTAAATGTCAATGAGCAGTTCTTC. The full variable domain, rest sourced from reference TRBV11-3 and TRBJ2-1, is EAGVVQSPRYKIIEKKQPVAFWCNPISGHNTLYWYLQNLGQGPELLIRYENEEAVDDSQLPKDRFSAERLKGVDSTLKIQPAELGDSAVYLCASSLNVNEQFFGPGTRLTVL.

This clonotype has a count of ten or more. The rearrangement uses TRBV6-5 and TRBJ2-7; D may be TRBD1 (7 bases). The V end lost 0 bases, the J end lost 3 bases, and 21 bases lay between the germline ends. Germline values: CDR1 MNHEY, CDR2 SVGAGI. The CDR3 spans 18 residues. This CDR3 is CASSYSGGGRSEIYEQYF. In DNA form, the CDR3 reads TGTGCCAGCAGTTACTCAGGAGGGGGCCGCTCTGAAATCTACGAGCAGTACTTC.

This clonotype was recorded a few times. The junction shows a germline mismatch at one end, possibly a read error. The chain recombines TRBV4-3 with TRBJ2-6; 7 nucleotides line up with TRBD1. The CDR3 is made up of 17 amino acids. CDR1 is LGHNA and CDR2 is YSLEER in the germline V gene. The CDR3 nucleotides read TGCGCCAGTAGCCCGAACAGGGGAGACTCTAGGGCCAACGTCCTGACTTTC. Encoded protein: CASSPNRGDSRANVLTF.

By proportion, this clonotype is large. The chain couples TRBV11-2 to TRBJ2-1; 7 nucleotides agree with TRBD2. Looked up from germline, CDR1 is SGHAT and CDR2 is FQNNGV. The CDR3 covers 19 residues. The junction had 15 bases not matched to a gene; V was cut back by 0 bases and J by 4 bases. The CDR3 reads CASSLDGRFSGTLYNEQFF. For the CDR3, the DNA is TGTGCCAGCAGCTTAGATGGGCGATTCAGCGGGACCCTTTACAATGAGCAGTTCTTC.

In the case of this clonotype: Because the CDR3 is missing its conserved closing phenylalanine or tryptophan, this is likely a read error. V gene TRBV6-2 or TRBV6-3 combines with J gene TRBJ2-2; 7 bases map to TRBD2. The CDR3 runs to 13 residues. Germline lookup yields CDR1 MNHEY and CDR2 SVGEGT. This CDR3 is CASRYFLSGVLFL. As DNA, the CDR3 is TGTGCCAGTAGATACTTCTTAAGCGGGGTGCTGTTTCTT.

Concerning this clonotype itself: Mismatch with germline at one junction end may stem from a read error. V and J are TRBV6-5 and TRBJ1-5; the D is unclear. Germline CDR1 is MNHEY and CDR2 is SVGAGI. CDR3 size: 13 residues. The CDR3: CVSSSRPDQPQRF. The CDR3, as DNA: TGTGTCAGCAGTTCCAGACCGGATCAGCCCCAGCGTTTT.

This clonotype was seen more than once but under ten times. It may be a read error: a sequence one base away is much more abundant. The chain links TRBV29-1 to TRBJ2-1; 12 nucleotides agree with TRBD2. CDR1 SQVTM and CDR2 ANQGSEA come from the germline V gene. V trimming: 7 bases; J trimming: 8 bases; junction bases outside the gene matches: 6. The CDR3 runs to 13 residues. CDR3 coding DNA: TGCAGCGGGGGGACTAGCGGGTTCTATGAGCAGTTCTTC. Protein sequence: CSGGTSGFYEQFF.

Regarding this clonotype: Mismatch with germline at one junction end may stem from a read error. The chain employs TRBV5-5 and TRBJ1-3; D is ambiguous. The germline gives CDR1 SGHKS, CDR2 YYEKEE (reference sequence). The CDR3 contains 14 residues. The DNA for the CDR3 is TGTACCAGCAGCCAGTGGGGTACTGGAAACACCATATATTTT. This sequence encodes CTSSQWGTGNTIYF.

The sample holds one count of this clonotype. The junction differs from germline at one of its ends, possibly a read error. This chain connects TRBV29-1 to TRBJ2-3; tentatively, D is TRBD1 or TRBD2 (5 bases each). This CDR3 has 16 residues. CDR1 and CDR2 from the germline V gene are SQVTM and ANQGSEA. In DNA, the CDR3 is TGCGGCGTTGAAGTTTCACTAGTGGGGCTTCTCGATACGCAGTATTTT. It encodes CGVEVSLVGLLDTQYF.

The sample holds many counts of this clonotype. In nucleotides, the CDR3 is TGTGCCAGCAGTTCCGCGTTACCCCCTGATATCTACGAGCAGTACTTC. It yields the protein CASSSALPPDIYEQYF. V and J are TRBV28 and TRBJ2-7; D uncertain. Trimming stripped 4 bases from V and 3 bases from J, with 19 bases between. This CDR3 region has 16 residues. CDR1 and CDR2 from the germline V gene are MDHEN and SYDVKM.

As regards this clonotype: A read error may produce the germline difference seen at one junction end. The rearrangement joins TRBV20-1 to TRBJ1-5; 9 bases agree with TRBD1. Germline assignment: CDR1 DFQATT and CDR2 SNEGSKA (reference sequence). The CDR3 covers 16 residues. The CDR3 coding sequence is TGCAGTGCTAGAGTACCTCCGGGACAGGGCAATAAGCCCCAGCATTTT. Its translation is CSARVPPGQGNKPQHF.

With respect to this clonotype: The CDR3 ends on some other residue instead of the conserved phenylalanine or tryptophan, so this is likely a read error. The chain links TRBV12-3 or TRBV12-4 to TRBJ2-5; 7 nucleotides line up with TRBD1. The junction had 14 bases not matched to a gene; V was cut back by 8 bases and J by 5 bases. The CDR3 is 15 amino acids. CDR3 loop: CASGRDSPFSETQYL. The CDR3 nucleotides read TGTGCCAGCGGTCGGGACAGCCCGTTTTCTGAGACCCAGTACTTA.

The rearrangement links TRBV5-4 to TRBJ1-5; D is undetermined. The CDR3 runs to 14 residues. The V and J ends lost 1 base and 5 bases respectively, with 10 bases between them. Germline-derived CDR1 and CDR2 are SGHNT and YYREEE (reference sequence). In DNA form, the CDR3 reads TGTGCCAGCAGCTTGTTGACTGATGATCAGCCCCAGCATTTT. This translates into CASSLLTDDQPQHF.

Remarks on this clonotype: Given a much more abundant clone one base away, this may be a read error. CDR3 in amino acids: CSVDGGPSEAFF. CDR3 DNA sequence: TGCAGCGTTGACGGGGGTCCCAGTGAGGCTTTCTTT. The chain is built from TRBV29-1 and TRBJ1-1; a possible D gene is TRBD1 (5 bases). The CDR3 spans 12 residues. CDR1 and CDR2 (germline): SQVTM, ANQGSEA. V was cut by 3 bases and J by 11 bases, with 16 bases left in between.

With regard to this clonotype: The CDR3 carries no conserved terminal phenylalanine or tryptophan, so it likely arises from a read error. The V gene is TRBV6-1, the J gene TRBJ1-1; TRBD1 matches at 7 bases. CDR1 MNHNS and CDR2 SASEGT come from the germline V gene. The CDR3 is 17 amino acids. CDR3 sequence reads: CTSSEVSWGQRNTEAFI. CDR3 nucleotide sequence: TGTACCAGCAGTGAAGTGTCTTGGGGACAGCGGAACACTGAGGCTTTCATT.

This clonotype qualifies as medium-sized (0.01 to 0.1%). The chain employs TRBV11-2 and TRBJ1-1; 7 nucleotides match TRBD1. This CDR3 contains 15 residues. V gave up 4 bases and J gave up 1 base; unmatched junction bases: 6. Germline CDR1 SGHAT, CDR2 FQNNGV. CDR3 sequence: CASSSRTGGNTEAFF. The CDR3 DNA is TGTGCCAGCAGCTCGCGGACAGGCGGGAACACTGAAGCTTTCTTT.

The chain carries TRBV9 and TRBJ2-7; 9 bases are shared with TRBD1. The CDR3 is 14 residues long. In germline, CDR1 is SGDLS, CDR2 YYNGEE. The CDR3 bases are TGTACCAACAGCGTGGGGACAGGGATATACGAGCAGTACTTC. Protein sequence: CTNSVGTGIYEQYF. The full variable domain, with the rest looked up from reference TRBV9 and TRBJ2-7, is DSGVTQTPKHLITATGQRVTLRCSPRSGDLSVYWYQQSLDQGLQFLIQYYNGEERAKGNILERFSAQQFPDLHSELNLSSLELGDSALYFCTNSVGTGIYEQYFGPGTRLTVT.